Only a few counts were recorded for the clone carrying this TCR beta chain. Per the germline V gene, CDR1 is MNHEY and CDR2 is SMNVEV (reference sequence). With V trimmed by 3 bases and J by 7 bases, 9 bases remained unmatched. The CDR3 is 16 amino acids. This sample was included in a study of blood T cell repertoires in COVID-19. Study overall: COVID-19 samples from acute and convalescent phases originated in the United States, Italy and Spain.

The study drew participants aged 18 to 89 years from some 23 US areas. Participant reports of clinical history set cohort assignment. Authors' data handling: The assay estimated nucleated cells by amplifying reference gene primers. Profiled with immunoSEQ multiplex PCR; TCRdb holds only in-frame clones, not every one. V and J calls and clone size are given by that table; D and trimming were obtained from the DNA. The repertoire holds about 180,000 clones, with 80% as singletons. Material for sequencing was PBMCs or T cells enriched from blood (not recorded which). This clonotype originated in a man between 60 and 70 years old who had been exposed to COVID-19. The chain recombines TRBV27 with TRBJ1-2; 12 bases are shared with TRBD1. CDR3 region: CASSFDGTGGSFGYTF. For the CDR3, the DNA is TGTGCCAGCAGTTTTGATGGGACAGGGGGCTCCTTTGGCTACACCTTC.